The next 27 T cell receptor beta chains were all read from a single sample in a study of blood T cell repertoires in COVID-19. Some clones are missing from TCRdb's copy, which holds only in-frame ones; the method was immunoSEQ multiplex PCR. The sample lists 250,000 or so clones; over 90% were seen once. Sequenced material: peripheral blood. The origin of the receptors is a man younger than 40 with COVID-19, enrolled during active disease.

As concerns this clone: The sample holds other DNA sequences that translate to the same CDR3. The chain uses TRBV7-3 and TRBJ2-3; 9 nucleotides match TRBD2. The CDR3 is made up of 15 amino acids. After removal of 2 bases from V and 1 base from J, the junction contained 1 base not matched to a gene. Germline V gene data show CDR1 as SGHTA and CDR2 as FQGTGA. The CDR3 protein is CASSLLAGGTDTQYF. Here the CDR3 DNA reads TGTGCCAGCAGCTTATTAGCGGGGGGCACAGATACGCAGTATTTT.

The rearrangement joins TRBV7-3 to TRBJ2-2; D is possibly TRBD2 (6 bases). Trimming took 4 bases from V and 0 from J, leaving 12 bases between them. CDR3 length: 16 residues. The germline V gene has CDR1 SGHTA and CDR2 FQGTGA. The CDR3 loop is CASSSWRETNTGELFF. The DNA of the CDR3 is TGTGCCAGCAGCTCCTGGAGGGAAACGAACACCGGGGAGCTGTTTTTT.

This chain links TRBV29-1 with TRBJ2-1, with 9 bases fitting TRBD2. Germline trimming cut 7 bases from V and 7 bases from J; bases unmatched to any gene: 11. The germline CDR1 and CDR2 sequences are SQVTM and ANQGSEA. This CDR3 is 14 amino acids long. This chain's CDR3 is CSATAGGPRNEQFF. CDR3 bases: TGCAGCGCTACCGCGGGGGGGCCGAGGAATGAGCAGTTCTTC.

The chain joins TRBV29-1 to TRBJ2-7, with TRBD1 matching over 10 bases. In germline, CDR1 is SQVTM, CDR2 ANQGSEA. J was trimmed by 5 bases and V by 7 bases; bases with no gene match: 8. The CDR3 has 13 residues. The CDR3 protein is CSASDRGLNEQYF. CDR3 in DNA: TGCAGCGCCTCCGACAGGGGGCTCAACGAGCAGTACTTC.

The V gene is TRBV19, the J gene TRBJ1-2; D is unclear. Deletions cut 4 bases from V and 2 bases from J, with 11 bases between. Germline loops: CDR1 LNHDA, CDR2 SQIVND (reference sequence). This CDR3 contains 14 residues. CDR3 bases: TGTGCCAGTAGTACCGCGGAGGGAAACTATGGCTACACCTTC. This sequence encodes CASSTAEGNYGYTF.

The rearrangement links TRBV10-2 to TRBJ2-7; 9 bases map to TRBD2. With V trimmed by 3 bases and J by 3 bases, 12 bases remained unmatched. Germline V gene data show CDR1 as WSHSY and CDR2 as SAAADI. The CDR3 is 17 residues long. The CDR3 protein is CASSEDRASGARYEQYF. The DNA of the CDR3 is TGCGCCAGCAGTGAAGATCGGGCTAGCGGGGCCCGCTACGAGCAGTACTTC.

The rearrangement joins TRBV30 to TRBJ1-1; 8 bases agree with TRBD1. V shed 2 bases, J shed 10 bases, and the junction held 9 bases outside the gene matches. Germline V lookup: CDR1 GTSNPN, CDR2 SVGIG (reference sequence). The CDR3 runs to 13 residues. The CDR3 DNA sequence: TGTGCCTGGAGTTTAAACCAGGGGGCTCGAGCTTTCTTT. This translates into CAWSLNQGARAFF.

The genes are TRBV6-5 and TRBJ1-4, with 7 bases matching TRBD1. The CDR3 contains 14 residues. Germline V gene sequence: CDR1 MNHEY, CDR2 SVGAGI. J was trimmed by 5 bases and V by 8 bases; bases with no gene match: 8. The CDR3 region is CASANGQDNEKLFF. The CDR3 DNA is TGTGCCAGCGCAAACGGACAGGACAATGAAAAACTGTTTTTT.

The J gene is TRBJ1-4, the V gene TRBV6-5; TRBD1 agrees at 7 bases. Unmatched junction bases numbered 10, after V lost 7 bases and J lost 8 bases. This CDR3 comprises 14 residues. Germline values: CDR1 MNHEY, CDR2 SVGAGI. The CDR3 DNA reads as TGTGCCAGCATCCCAGGGGGTCCGAGGGAAAAACTGTTTTTT. This codes for CASIPGGPREKLFF.

The gene calls are TRBV5-5 and TRBJ1-1, with 12 bases that match TRBD1. This CDR3 is built from 16 residues. Germline V gives CDR1 SGHKS, CDR2 YYEKEE (reference sequence). J was trimmed by 7 bases and V by 0 bases; bases with no gene match: 7. CDR3 residues: CASSLGWGQGAGEAFF. The CDR3 DNA reads as TGTGCCAGCAGCTTGGGGTGGGGACAGGGGGCAGGTGAAGCTTTCTTT. Full variable domain (rest looked up from reference TRBV5-5 and TRBJ1-1): DAGVTQSPTHLIKTRGQQVTLRCSPISGHKSVSWYQQVLGQGPQFIFQYYEKEERGRGNFPDRFSARQFPNYSSELNVNALLLGDSALYLCASSLGWGQGAGEAFFGQGTRLTVV.

The CDR3 DNA is TGCAGCGCGTTAGCGGGGGAAGATACGCAGTATTTT. Translation: CSALAGEDTQYF. This chain links TRBV29-1 with TRBJ2-3, with 9 nucleotides matching TRBD2. Germline V gene data show CDR1 as SQVTM and CDR2 as ANQGSEA. The length of the CDR3 is 12 residues. V trimming: 7 bases; J trimming: 5 bases; junction bases outside the gene matches: 4.

This clone was recorded only once. The V call is TRBV2, the J call TRBJ2-1; D possibly corresponds to TRBD2 (5 bases). There are 16 residues in the CDR3. The germline gives CDR1 SNHLY, CDR2 FYNNEI. With 1 base removed from V and 3 bases from J, the gap between germline ends came to 13 bases. The CDR3 DNA sequence: TGTGCCAGCAGTGAAGTTTCGGGGTCATACTACAATGAGCAGTTCTTC. The encoded protein is CASSEVSGSYYNEQFF.

The CDR3 is CAISESGQGLYNEQFF. CDR3 bases: TGTGCCATCAGTGAGTCGGGGCAGGGTCTCTACAATGAGCAGTTCTTC. The V gene is TRBV10-3, the J gene TRBJ2-1; D possibly corresponds to TRBD1 (5 bases). Germline V CDR1 and CDR2: ENHRY, SYGVKD. The CDR3 sequence is 16 residues long. V was trimmed by 0 bases and J by 3 bases, leaving 12 bases between them.

The CDR3 coding sequence is TGTGCCAGCAGCCCGAGACGGACAGGCACCGGGGAGCTGTTTTTT. It yields the protein CASSPRRTGTGELFF. The rearrangement links TRBV11-2 to TRBJ2-2; 7 positions match TRBD1. The V and J ends lost 5 bases and 4 bases, in that order; junction bases with no gene match: 7. Germline CDR1 is SGHAT and CDR2 is FQNNGV. The CDR3 has 15 residues.

The genes are TRBV19 and TRBJ1-2; TRBD1 matches 7 bases. The V gene end was trimmed by 3 bases and the J gene end by 10 bases; junction bases not matched to a gene: 8. Per germline, CDR1 LNHDA and CDR2 SQIVND (reference sequence). There are 13 residues in the CDR3. The CDR3 nucleotides read TGTGCCAGTAGTATTGAGGGGGCTCTTGCCTACACCTTC. Protein sequence: CASSIEGALAYTF.

This clone was detected only once. The V and J genes are TRBV7-6 and TRBJ2-3, with 10 bases lining up with TRBD1. The CDR3 is 18 amino acids. Looked up from germline, CDR1 is SGHVS and CDR2 is FNYEAQ. The junction had 8 bases not matched to a gene; V was cut back by 1 base and J by 1 base. CDR3: CASSLGRDRGLGTDTQYF. CDR3 DNA sequence: TGTGCCAGCAGCTTAGGGAGGGACAGGGGCTTAGGCACAGATACGCAGTATTTT.

The rearrangement joins TRBV3-1 (or the pseudogene TRBV3-2) to TRBJ1-5; D unclear. Trimming removed 4 bases from V and 4 bases from J, with 5 bases in between. The CDR3 covers 12 residues. The germline CDR1 and CDR2 sequences are LGHDT and YNNKEL (reference sequence). CDR3 in amino acids: CASSPGNQPQHF. In nucleotides, the CDR3 is TGTGCCAGCAGCCCAGGAAATCAGCCCCAGCATTTT.

V is TRBV6-2 or TRBV6-3 and J is TRBJ2-7; 7 nucleotides line up with TRBD2. The CDR3 loop spans 16 amino acids. With 0 bases clipped from V and 3 bases from J, the junction kept 8 bases outside the gene matches. CDR1 and CDR2 (germline): MNHEY, SVGEGT. CDR3 in amino acids: CASSYSKVQRGYEQYF. The CDR3 DNA reads TGTGCCAGCAGTTACTCGAAAGTCCAGCGGGGCTACGAGCAGTACTTC.

The chain joins TRBV27 to TRBJ2-1; no clear D. Trimming left V 6 bases short and J 0 bases short, with 9 bases between. The CDR3 loop spans 14 amino acids. CDR1 and CDR2 from the germline V gene are MNHEY and SMNVEV (reference sequence). The CDR3 here is CASSRRSSYNEQFF. Here the CDR3 DNA reads TGTGCCAGCAGCCGACGGAGCTCCTACAATGAGCAGTTCTTC.

The chain employs TRBV30 and TRBJ1-4; 8 bases agree with TRBD1. Germline V gene sequence: CDR1 GTSNPN, CDR2 SVGIG (reference sequence). V lost 2 bases and J lost 7; bases outside the gene matches: 9. The CDR3 consists of 15 residues. In nucleotides, the CDR3 is TGTGCCTGGAGTCCGGACAGGGCAGGTCCTGAAAAACTGTTTTTT. Translating it yields CAWSPDRAGPEKLFF.

The chain employs TRBV7-6 and TRBJ2-1; 10 nucleotides line up with TRBD1. Germline V CDR1 and CDR2: SGHVS, FNYEAQ. The V gene end was trimmed by 3 bases and the J gene end by 8 bases; junction bases not matched to a gene: 7. The CDR3 is 15 residues long. This CDR3 is CASSFRDRGVDEQFF. For the CDR3, the DNA is TGTGCCAGCAGCTTCCGGGACAGGGGTGTGGATGAGCAGTTCTTC.

This rearrangement joins TRBV7-9 to TRBJ1-5; 9 nucleotides line up with TRBD1. Per the germline V gene, CDR1 is SEHNR and CDR2 is FQNEAQ (reference sequence). With V trimmed by 1 base and J by 6 bases, 4 bases remained unmatched. There are 15 residues in the CDR3. This CDR3 is CASSLEGQGVQPQHF. CDR3 nucleotide sequence: TGTGCCAGCAGCTTAGAGGGACAGGGCGTTCAGCCCCAGCATTTT.

The chain combines TRBV11-3 with TRBJ1-3, with D uncertain. CDR3 length: 13 residues. Deletions cut 5 bases from V and 2 bases from J, with 7 bases between. Germline lookup yields CDR1 SGHNT and CDR2 YENEEA. CDR3 loop: CASSPNAGNTIYF. The CDR3 DNA reads as TGTGCCAGCAGCCCCAATGCTGGAAACACCATATATTTT.

The chain uses TRBV6-5 and TRBJ2-7, with D perhaps TRBD2 (5 bases). Trimming removed 8 bases from V and 2 bases from J, with 10 bases in between. The CDR3 consists of 12 residues. Germline CDR1 reads MNHEY; CDR2 reads SVGAGI. The CDR3 bases are TGTGCCAGCTTCGGGGTCCCCTACGAGCAGTACTTC. Its protein product is CASFGVPYEQYF.

The chain couples TRBV3-1 (or the pseudogene TRBV3-2) to TRBJ1-1, with D possibly being TRBD1 (6 bases). Germline V lookup: CDR1 LGHDT, CDR2 YNNKEL (reference sequence). The CDR3 totals 15 residues. The V end lost 2 bases, the J end lost 5 bases, and 15 bases lay between the germline ends. The DNA of the CDR3 is TGTGCCAGCAGCCAACGTTTAGGGGGAAGTACTGAAGCTTTCTTT. Its translation: CASSQRLGGSTEAFF.

The chain is built from TRBV25-1 and TRBJ1-4; D is unresolved. The CDR3 has 15 residues. CDR1 is MGHDK and CDR2 is SYGVNS in the germline V gene. Trimming took 1 base from V and 5 from J, leaving 11 bases between them. CDR3 residues: CASSESRMKNEKLFF. The CDR3 DNA sequence: TGTGCCAGCAGTGAATCCAGAATGAAGAATGAAAAACTGTTTTTT.

The rearrangement links TRBV10-3 to TRBJ2-3, with 14 bases that match TRBD2. CDR1 is ENHRY, CDR2 SYGVKD, per germline. The ends lost 4 bases at V and 7 bases at J; junction bases unmatched: 4. The CDR3 totals 15 residues. The CDR3: CAISGTSGGPHTQYF. The CDR3, as DNA: TGTGCCATCAGTGGGACTAGCGGGGGGCCACATACGCAGTATTTT.